The next 27 T cell receptor beta chains were all read from a single sample in a study of blood T cell repertoires in COVID-19. The protocol was immunoSEQ multiplex PCR, while the TCRdb copy is restricted to in-frame clones and leaves out a portion. The table has fewer than 55,000 clones, more than 65% seen once. Sample: peripheral blood. The receptors originated from a woman aged 65 to 85 with acute or convalescent COVID-19.

CDR3 residues: CSVTQGDGETQYF. The DNA of the CDR3 is TGCAGCGTCACACAGGGGGACGGGGAGACCCAGTACTTC. The chain joins TRBV29-1 to TRBJ2-5, with TRBD1 matching over 8 bases. Germline-derived CDR1 and CDR2 are SQVTM and ANQGSEA. The ends lost 6 bases at V and 5 bases at J; junction bases unmatched: 8. The CDR3 sequence is 13 residues long.

This clone turned up a few times. This chain joins TRBV9 and TRBJ1-5, with 7 bases aligning to TRBD1. Germline CDR1 and CDR2: SGDLS and YYNGEE. Unmatched junction bases numbered 4, after V lost 3 bases and J lost 1 base. This CDR3 has 15 amino acids. CDR3 amino acids: CASSGQGLSNQPQHF. As DNA, the CDR3 is TGTGCCAGCAGCGGACAGGGTTTGAGCAATCAGCCCCAGCATTTT.

This clone was seen at least ten times. This chain connects TRBV27 to TRBJ2-7; tentative D call: TRBD1 (6 bases). The CDR3 totals 15 residues. With 5 bases removed from V and 0 bases from J, the gap between germline ends came to 14 bases. CDR1 is MNHEY and CDR2 is SMNVEV in the germline V gene (reference sequence). CDR3 in amino acids: CASSPSTGHSYEQYF. Here the CDR3 DNA reads TGTGCCAGCAGTCCGTCTACAGGGCACTCCTACGAGCAGTACTTC.

The chain employs TRBV4-1 and TRBJ2-2, with D unresolved. This CDR3 has 13 residues. Germline CDR1 MGHRA, CDR2 YSYEKL. Trimming left V 4 bases short and J 6 bases short, with 9 bases between. CDR3: CASSLVVAGELFF. Written as DNA, the CDR3 is TGCGCCAGCAGCCTAGTGGTAGCCGGGGAGCTGTTTTTT.

The rearrangement uses TRBV18 and TRBJ1-3; perhaps TRBD1 as D (6 bases). Germline lookup yields CDR1 KGHSH and CDR2 LQKENI. V was shortened by 6 bases and J by 1 base, with 13 bases between the two germline ends. The CDR3 length is 15 residues. DNA of the CDR3: TGTGCCAGCTCCAACACAGGGATGTCTGGAAACACCATATATTTT. It encodes CASSNTGMSGNTIYF.

The genes are TRBV6-1 and TRBJ1-1; 8 positions agree with TRBD1. In germline, CDR1 is MNHNS, CDR2 SASEGT. This CDR3 is built from 18 residues. V dropped 1 base and J dropped 5; count of bases not matched to a gene: 15. The DNA of the CDR3 is TGTGCCAGCAGTGAAGGGGATACCAGACAGGGGCGTAGGACTGAAGCTTTCTTT. Encoded protein: CASSEGDTRQGRRTEAFF.

The chain is built from TRBV3-1 (or the pseudogene TRBV3-2) and TRBJ2-3, with a possible D match to TRBD2 (6 bases). Germline CDR1 is LGHDT and CDR2 is YNNKEL (reference sequence). CDR3 length: 16 amino acids. V lost 3 bases to trimming and J lost 2 bases, with 15 bases between them. The CDR3 sequence is CASSQEPGLVTDTQYF. The CDR3 region has the DNA TGTGCCAGCAGCCAGGAACCGGGACTGGTCACAGATACGCAGTATTTT.

This chain joins TRBV10-3 and TRBJ2-1; 10 bases agree with TRBD2. V trimming: 3 bases; J trimming: 7 bases; junction bases outside the gene matches: 9. The CDR3 contains 16 residues. Germline CDR1 reads ENHRY; CDR2 reads SYGVKD. CDR3 nucleotide sequence: TGTGCCATCAGTGATAAGGCTAGCGGGGGATCTAATGAGCAGTTCTTC. This gives the protein CAISDKASGGSNEQFF.

The chain employs TRBV24-1 and TRBJ1-2, with D possibly TRBD1 on 5 matching bases. The CDR3 has 14 residues. V shed 2 bases and J shed 8 bases, with 14 bases lying between them. Germline V gene sequence: CDR1 KGHDR, CDR2 SFDVKD. Here the CDR3 DNA reads TGTGCCACCAGTGATTCGACAGCACCGTGGGGCTACACCTTC. This translates into CATSDSTAPWGYTF.

V gene TRBV28 combines with J gene TRBJ2-7; 15 nucleotides align to TRBD2. The CDR3 length is 14 residues. V dropped 7 bases and J dropped 10; count of bases not matched to a gene: 8. Germline V lookup: CDR1 MDHEN, CDR2 SYDVKM. The CDR3 loop is CASNTGTSGRNQYF. The CDR3, as DNA: TGTGCCAGCAACACCGGGACTAGCGGGAGGAATCAGTACTTC.

The chain employs TRBV5-8 and TRBJ1-4, with 9 bases lining up with TRBD1. V lost 3 bases, J lost 6 bases, and 6 bases stayed unmatched. CDR3 length: 15 amino acids. The germline gives CDR1 SGHTS, CDR2 YDEGEE. CDR3 loop: CASSSPDRGHEKLFF. As DNA, the CDR3 is TGTGCCAGCAGCTCCCCGGACAGGGGTCATGAAAAACTGTTTTTT.

The chain is built from TRBV6-5 and TRBJ2-1, with 8 bases aligning to TRBD1. This CDR3 has 13 residues. The ends lost 8 bases at V and 6 bases at J; junction bases unmatched: 6. Germline values: CDR1 MNHEY, CDR2 SVGAGI. The CDR3 DNA is TGTGCCAGCGTACAGGGGGATCTCAATGAGCAGTTCTTC. Translation gives CASVQGDLNEQFF.

The rearrangement links TRBV5-6 to TRBJ2-4; the D gene is possibly TRBD1 (6 bases). CDR1 and CDR2 from the germline V gene are SGHDT and YYEEEE. Trimming removed 0 bases at V and 0 bases at J, with 10 bases between. The CDR3 sequence is 16 residues long. CDR3 in DNA: TGTGCCAGCAGCTTGGGACAGGACCTAGCCAAAAACATTCAGTACTTC. This translates into CASSLGQDLAKNIQYF.

The chain combines TRBV20-1 with TRBJ2-7; perhaps TRBD1 as D (6 bases). This CDR3 region has 11 residues. Trimming removed 5 bases from V and 4 bases from J, with 9 bases in between. Germline-derived CDR1 and CDR2 are DFQATT and SNEGSKA (reference sequence). The CDR3 coding sequence is TGCAGTGCTTTACAGGGATACGAGCAGTACTTC. Translating it yields CSALQGYEQYF.

The chain is built from TRBV7-3 and TRBJ1-1; perhaps TRBD1 as D (6 bases). The CDR3 sequence is 16 residues long. The germline CDR1 and CDR2 sequences are SGHTA and FQGTGA. V gave up 5 bases and J gave up 0 bases, with 16 bases separating them. CDR3 sequence (DNA): TGTGCCAGCAGCCCACAAATCGGACAGTTGAACACTGAAGCTTTCTTT. Translating it yields CASSPQIGQLNTEAFF.

The chain combines TRBV19 with TRBJ1-4, with no clear D. Per the germline V gene, CDR1 is LNHDA and CDR2 is SQIVND (reference sequence). Trimming removed 6 bases from V and 10 bases from J, with 15 bases in between. The CDR3 spans 13 residues. CDR3 nucleotides: TGTGCCAGTAGCTCATCCCTGGAGGGAAAACTGTTTTTT. Translating it yields CASSSSLEGKLFF.

The CDR3: CASSLGDISTDTQYF. CDR3 nucleotide sequence: TGTGCCAGCAGTTTAGGGGACATTAGCACAGATACGCAGTATTTT. The chain recombines TRBV27 with TRBJ2-3, with TRBD1 as a possible D gene (6 bases). The ends were cut back, 2 bases at V and 0 bases at J, with 9 bases in the middle. The CDR3 contains 15 residues. Germline lookup yields CDR1 MNHEY and CDR2 SMNVEV (reference sequence).

This clone was observed a few times. CDR3 coding DNA: TGTGCCAGCAGACCTAGAAATAATTCACCCCTCCACTTT. Encoded protein: CASRPRNNSPLHF. This chain links TRBV19 with TRBJ1-6; D unresolved. CDR1 is LNHDA and CDR2 is SQIVND in the germline V gene (reference sequence). The length of the CDR3 is 13 residues. V was shortened by 9 bases and J by 5 bases, with 11 bases between the two germline ends.

This clone has just one count. V usage is TRBV18 and J usage is TRBJ1-2; 12 nucleotides agree with TRBD1. The CDR3 covers 17 residues. With 2 bases clipped from V and 8 bases from J, the junction kept 12 bases outside the gene matches. CDR1 KGHSH and CDR2 LQKENI come from the germline V gene. The CDR3 region has the DNA TGTGCCAGCTCACCAGGTGGGACAGGGGGCGCATCGGAAGGCTACACCTTC. It specifies CASSPGGTGGASEGYTF.

This clone has only one observation. The genes are TRBV27 and TRBJ2-3; no firm D call. From germline, CDR1 is MNHEY and CDR2 SMNVEV (reference sequence). The V gene lost 0 bases and the J gene lost 2 bases, with 12 bases spanning the gap. The CDR3 consists of 16 residues. The CDR3 nucleotides are TGTGCCAGCAGTTTATCTTCCCAGTACCCCACAGATACGCAGTATTTT. Translated, it gives CASSLSSQYPTDTQYF.

This sequence joins TRBV10-3 and TRBJ1-2; 7 bases align to TRBD1. The CDR3 length is 18 residues. CDR1 and CDR2 (germline): ENHRY, SYGVKD. V lost 0 bases and J lost 0; bases outside the gene matches: 10. CDR3 in DNA: TGTGCCATCAGTGAGTCGAATTTTTGGACAGGAGCTAACTATGGCTACACCTTC. Amino acids: CAISESNFWTGANYGYTF.

The CDR3 is CASSVLGETQYF. CDR3 DNA: TGCGCCAGCAGCGTCCTCGGGGAGACCCAGTACTTC. The gene calls are TRBV5-1 and TRBJ2-5; D ambiguous. V was clipped by 4 bases and J by 5 bases, with 9 bases between them. The CDR3 contains 12 residues. CDR1 is SGHRS and CDR2 is YFSETQ in the germline V gene. Based on the CDR3 plus reference TRBV5-1 and TRBJ2-5, the full variable domain is KAGVTQTPRYLIKTRGQQVTLSCSPISGHRSVSWYQQTPGQGLQFLFEYFSETQRNKGNFPGRFSGRQFSNSRSEMNVSTLELGDSALYLCASSVLGETQYFGPGTRLLVL.

This clone was found a few times. The V and J genes are TRBV28 and TRBJ2-1; 9 positions match TRBD1. J was trimmed by 7 bases and V by 10 bases; bases with no gene match: 11. Germline CDR1 reads MDHEN; CDR2 reads SYDVKM. This CDR3 region has 14 residues. The CDR3 sequence: CATLESTGGNEQFF. CDR3 in DNA: TGTGCCACCTTAGAATCGACAGGGGGTAATGAGCAGTTCTTC.

This clone was seen many times. The chain has TRBV9 and TRBJ2-5; 11 bases map to TRBD2. Germline CDR1 and CDR2: SGDLS and YYNGEE. V was pared by 2 bases and J by 3 bases, with 3 bases of the junction left unmatched. The CDR3 is 15 residues long. The CDR3 reads CASSVSSGRKETQYF. The CDR3 DNA is TGTGCCAGCAGCGTTTCTAGCGGGAGGAAAGAGACCCAGTACTTC.

The chain links TRBV6-5 to TRBJ2-5; D is perhaps TRBD1 (5 bases). The CDR3 consists of 14 residues. Germline CDR1 reads MNHEY; CDR2 reads SVGAGI. The germline V and J ends were trimmed by 6 bases and 2 bases, with 13 bases remaining between them. CDR3 coding DNA: TGTGCCAGCAGACAAGACAGAATTCAAGAGACCCAGTACTTC. Its translation: CASRQDRIQETQYF.

This sequence joins TRBV19 and TRBJ2-1; D remains unclear. This CDR3 is built from 15 residues. V dropped 5 bases and J dropped 1 base, with 12 bases sitting between them. Germline CDR1 is LNHDA and CDR2 is SQIVND (reference sequence). Here the CDR3 reads CASSPRRSSYNEQFF. Written as DNA, the CDR3 is TGTGCCAGTAGTCCGAGGCGAAGTTCCTACAATGAGCAGTTCTTC.

This chain joins TRBV24-1 and TRBJ2-7, with D possibly TRBD1 on 6 matching bases. Germline CDR1 and CDR2: KGHDR and SFDVKD. The CDR3 sequence is 14 residues long. With 3 bases removed from V and 3 bases from J, the gap between germline ends came to 11 bases. Here the CDR3 reads CATSDPYRDYEQYF. The DNA for the CDR3 is TGTGCCACCAGTGATCCGTACAGGGACTACGAGCAGTACTTC.